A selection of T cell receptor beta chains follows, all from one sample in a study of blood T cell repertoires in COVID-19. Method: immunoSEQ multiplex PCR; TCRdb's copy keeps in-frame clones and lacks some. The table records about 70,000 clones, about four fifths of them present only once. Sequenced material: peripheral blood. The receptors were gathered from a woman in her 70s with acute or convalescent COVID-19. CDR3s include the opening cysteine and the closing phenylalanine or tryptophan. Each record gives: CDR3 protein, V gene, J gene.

CDR3aa: CASSEVPGGGQETQYF; v_gene: TRBV6-1; j_gene: TRBJ2-5
CDR3aa: CASSFGGRTSYEQYF; v_gene: TRBV5-6; j_gene: TRBJ2-7
CDR3aa: CASRGGVQPQHF; v_gene: TRBV28; j_gene: TRBJ1-5
CDR3aa: CASSHNRYEQYF; v_gene: TRBV3-1/TRBV3-2; j_gene: TRBJ2-7
CDR3aa: CASSLVSGGGGGEKLFF; v_gene: TRBV5-1; j_gene: TRBJ1-4
CDR3aa: CASSSGTGRNEQFF; v_gene: TRBV5-8; j_gene: TRBJ2-1
CDR3aa: CASSQGGGRPPGEQYF; v_gene: TRBV4-2; j_gene: TRBJ2-7
CDR3aa: CAWSRDIINTEAFF; v_gene: TRBV30; j_gene: TRBJ1-1
CDR3aa: CASRVGRALSGNTIYF; v_gene: TRBV19; j_gene: TRBJ1-3
CDR3aa: CASSLRSRLAKNIQYF; v_gene: TRBV21-1; j_gene: TRBJ2-4
CDR3aa: CASSQQGLGNSPLHF; v_gene: TRBV27; j_gene: TRBJ1-6
CDR3aa: CATSQGQPPYEQYF; v_gene: TRBV24-1; j_gene: TRBJ2-7
CDR3aa: CASSFSPDTQYF; v_gene: TRBV27; j_gene: TRBJ2-3
CDR3aa: CASVFGQGNTEAFF; v_gene: TRBV2; j_gene: TRBJ1-1
CDR3aa: CASSLGLGGPRGSYEQYF; v_gene: TRBV28; j_gene: TRBJ2-7
CDR3aa: CASSLGWDRTGSGTDTQYF; v_gene: TRBV7-9; j_gene: TRBJ2-3
CDR3aa: CAWSPQAATEAFF; v_gene: TRBV30; j_gene: TRBJ1-1
CDR3aa: CASSPGQVSTDTQYF; v_gene: TRBV18; j_gene: TRBJ2-3
CDR3aa: CASSFRGPDTQYF; v_gene: TRBV6-5; j_gene: TRBJ2-3
CDR3aa: CASSFYRGRTDTQYF; v_gene: TRBV5-6; j_gene: TRBJ2-3
CDR3aa: CASSLGMGQLNSPLHF; v_gene: TRBV3-1/TRBV3-2; j_gene: TRBJ1-6
CDR3aa: CAWKDRGYYEQYF; v_gene: TRBV30; j_gene: TRBJ2-7
CDR3aa: CASSKEELTNEQFF; v_gene: TRBV21-1; j_gene: TRBJ2-1
CDR3aa: CASRASGRGNEQYF; v_gene: TRBV2; j_gene: TRBJ2-7
CDR3aa: CASSLGEAVYEQYF; v_gene: TRBV27; j_gene: TRBJ2-7
CDR3aa: CASSGTGRQPQHF; v_gene: TRBV2; j_gene: TRBJ1-5
CDR3aa: CAISESGGQTQYF; v_gene: TRBV10-3; j_gene: TRBJ2-5
CDR3aa: CASRDRVNEQYF; v_gene: TRBV5-1; j_gene: TRBJ2-7
CDR3aa: CASSRDQGASYEQYF; v_gene: TRBV18; j_gene: TRBJ2-7
CDR3aa: CASSLASYEQYF; v_gene: TRBV5-4; j_gene: TRBJ2-7
CDR3aa: CASSQGQVNSNQPQHF; v_gene: TRBV4-1; j_gene: TRBJ1-5
CDR3aa: CASSAPAPWLEGARYGYTF; v_gene: TRBV7-9; j_gene: TRBJ1-2
CDR3aa: CASSYSRQTANNEQFF; v_gene: TRBV6-6; j_gene: TRBJ2-1
CDR3aa: CASSSGTGIREKLFF; v_gene: TRBV11-3; j_gene: TRBJ1-4